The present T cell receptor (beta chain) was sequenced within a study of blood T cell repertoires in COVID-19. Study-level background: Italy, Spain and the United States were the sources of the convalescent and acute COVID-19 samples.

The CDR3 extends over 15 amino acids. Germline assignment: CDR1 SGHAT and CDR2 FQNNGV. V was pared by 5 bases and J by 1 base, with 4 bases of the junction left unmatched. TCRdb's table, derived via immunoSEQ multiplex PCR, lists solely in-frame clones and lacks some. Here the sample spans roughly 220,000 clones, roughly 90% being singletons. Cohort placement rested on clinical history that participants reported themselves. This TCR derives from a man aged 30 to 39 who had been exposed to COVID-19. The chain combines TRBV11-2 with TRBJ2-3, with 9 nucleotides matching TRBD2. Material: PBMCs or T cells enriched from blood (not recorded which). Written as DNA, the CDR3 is TGTGCCAGCAGCGGTAGCGGGGGAGGCACAGATACGCAGTATTTT. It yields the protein CASSGSGGGTDTQYF.